Listed here is a single T cell receptor (beta chain). What it recognizes is unknown. The V gene lost 6 bases and the J gene lost 2 bases, with 13 bases spanning the gap. The CDR3 covers 14 residues. Germline V CDR1 and CDR2: SGHTA, FQGNSA. This sample was taken from a study of OX40 agonist ivuxolimab in advanced cancers. Study-wide background: Across the patients, intravenous ivuxolimab was delivered every 2 weeks at 0.01 to 10 mg/kg. Study-wide results and limits: In the 0.1 to 3.0 mg/kg range, CD4+ and CD8+ blood T cells had expanded clonally by week 6.

Data came from immunoSEQ multiplex PCR; TCRdb stores just in-frame clones and leaves some out. Among approximately 120,000 clones, just under 95% were seen once, and the ten largest hold under 0.85%. Specimen: CD4+ or CD8+ T cells sorted from blood, collected in a trial of the OX40 agonist ivuxolimab. This rearrangement joins TRBV7-2 to TRBJ2-5; D remains ambiguous. The TCR sequence derives from an adult with an advanced solid tumor such as melanoma, head and neck, liver or kidney cancer. The CDR3 loop reads CASSLTLVQETQYF. CDR3 sequence (DNA): TGTGCCAGCAGTTTGACCCTCGTACAAGAGACCCAGTACTTC.